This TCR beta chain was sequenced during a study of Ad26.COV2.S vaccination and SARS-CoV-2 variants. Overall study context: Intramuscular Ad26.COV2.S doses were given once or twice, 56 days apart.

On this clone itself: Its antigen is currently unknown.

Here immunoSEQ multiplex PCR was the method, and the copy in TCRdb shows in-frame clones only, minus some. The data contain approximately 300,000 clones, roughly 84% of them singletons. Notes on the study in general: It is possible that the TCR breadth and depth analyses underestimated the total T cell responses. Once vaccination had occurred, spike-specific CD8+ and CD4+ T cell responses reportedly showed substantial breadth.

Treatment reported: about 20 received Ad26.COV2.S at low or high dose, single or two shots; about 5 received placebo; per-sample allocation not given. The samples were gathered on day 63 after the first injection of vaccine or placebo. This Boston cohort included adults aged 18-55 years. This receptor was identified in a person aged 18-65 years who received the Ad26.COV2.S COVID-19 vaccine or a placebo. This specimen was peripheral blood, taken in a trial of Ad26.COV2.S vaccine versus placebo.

The CDR3 DNA follows: TGTGCCAGCAGCTTGACTAGCGGGGGGGTCAAGGAGCAGTTCTTC. Translated: CASSLTSGGVKEQFF. The V call is TRBV5-5, the J call TRBJ2-1; 13 positions match TRBD2. The J segment lost 10 bases and the V segment lost 1 base, leaving 5 bases of the junction unmatched. The germline CDR1 and CDR2 sequences are SGHKS and YYEKEE (reference sequence). The CDR3 runs 15 residues. The full variable domain, its missing parts supplied by reference TRBV5-5 and TRBJ2-1, is DAGVTQSPTHLIKTRGQQVTLRCSPISGHKSVSWYQQVLGQGPQFIFQYYEKEERGRGNFPDRFSARQFPNYSSELNVNALLLGDSALYLCASSLTSGGVKEQFFGPGTRLTVL.